These 31 T cell receptor beta chains were sequenced from one sample in a study of blood T cell repertoires in COVID-19. Measured with immunoSEQ multiplex PCR; TCRdb has only the in-frame clones, and not every one. The sample gives some 180,000 clones, around four fifths of which show up once; roughly 2% is in the top ten. The sample consisted of peripheral blood. The receptors stem from a woman older than 75 with acute or convalescent COVID-19.

This clone was picked up a small number of times. The chain combines TRBV28 with TRBJ1-2; 8 bases match TRBD1. The CDR3 length is 14 residues. Germline V lookup: CDR1 MDHEN, CDR2 SYDVKM. With 3 bases clipped from V and 2 bases from J, the junction kept 2 bases outside the gene matches. CDR3 sequence: CASSFDRGNYGYTF. In DNA form, the CDR3 reads TGTGCCAGCAGTTTCGACAGGGGAAACTATGGCTACACCTTC.

This clone was detected only once. The chain combines TRBV2 with TRBJ2-7; 14 bases agree with TRBD2. V lost 9 bases and J lost 2; bases outside the gene matches: 12. This CDR3 has 17 residues. Germline-derived CDR1 and CDR2 are SNHLY and FYNNEI. The CDR3 DNA sequence: TGTGCCAGTATTTTAGGACTAGCGGGGGGAACAGCCTACGAGCAGTACTTC. It codes for CASILGLAGGTAYEQYF.

This chain joins TRBV7-2 and TRBJ2-3; TRBD2 matches 7 bases. CDR1 SGHTA and CDR2 FQGNSA come from the germline V gene. Trimming cost V 0 bases and J 5 bases; bases outside gene matches: 5. The CDR3 covers 15 residues. The CDR3, as DNA: TGTGCCAGCAGCTTAGCGGGGGGGTACGGAGATACGCAGTATTTT. It yields the protein CASSLAGGYGDTQYF.

This chain links TRBV15 with TRBJ1-4; 10 nucleotides agree with TRBD1. J was trimmed by 7 bases and V by 3 bases; bases with no gene match: 5. Looked up from germline, CDR1 is LNHNV and CDR2 is YYDKDF (reference sequence). The CDR3 covers 15 residues. CDR3 sequence (DNA): TGTGCCACCAGCAGCGGGGACAGGGGCTTTGAAAAACTGTTTTTT. Its protein product is CATSSGDRGFEKLFF.

This chain connects TRBV6-2 or TRBV6-3 to TRBJ2-1; 11 nucleotides align to TRBD2. V was clipped by 5 bases and J by 4 bases; unmatched bases: 4. This CDR3 is 15 amino acids long. Germline-derived CDR1 and CDR2 are MNHEY and SVGEGT. The CDR3 loop is CASSPPSGRYNEQFF. The CDR3 DNA sequence: TGTGCCAGCAGTCCCCCTAGCGGGAGGTACAATGAGCAGTTCTTC.

V usage is TRBV4-1 and J usage is TRBJ2-7; a possible D gene is TRBD1 (6 bases). Trimming cost V 5 bases and J 2 bases, with 13 bases left between them. Germline lookup yields CDR1 MGHRA and CDR2 YSYEKL. The CDR3 sequence is 14 residues long. This CDR3 is CASSKTGPPYEQYF. The CDR3 DNA reads TGCGCCAGCAGCAAAACAGGGCCCCCCTACGAGCAGTACTTC.

The chain employs TRBV27 and TRBJ2-7; 10 nucleotides match TRBD1. The CDR3 has 15 amino acids. Germline CDR1 MNHEY, CDR2 SMNVEV (reference sequence). After removal of 4 bases from V and 7 bases from J, the junction contained 10 bases not matched to a gene. The CDR3 region has the DNA TGTGCCAGCAGTTCCTGGACAGGGGGGAAAAGTGAGCAGTACTTC. Translation gives CASSSWTGGKSEQYF.

The chain has TRBV7-2 and TRBJ2-1; D perhaps matches TRBD2 (6 bases). The V end lost 0 bases, the J end lost 3 bases, and 18 bases lay between the germline ends. Germline lookup yields CDR1 SGHTA and CDR2 FQGNSA. This CDR3 region has 18 residues. CDR3 coding DNA: TGTGCCAGCAGCTTAGCGAATGGACCGGGGGACCACTACAATGAGCAGTTCTTC. Encoded protein: CASSLANGPGDHYNEQFF.

This chain joins TRBV29-1 and TRBJ2-7; D gene uncertain. From germline, CDR1 is SQVTM and CDR2 ANQGSEA. V dropped 5 bases and J dropped 2 bases, with 7 bases sitting between them. This CDR3 spans 11 amino acids. As DNA, the CDR3 is TGCAGCGTTAAAGTCGCCTACGAGCAGTACTTC. Encoded protein: CSVKVAYEQYF.

The chain employs TRBV2 and TRBJ1-2; D is possibly TRBD1 (5 bases). This CDR3 spans 17 amino acids. V lost 0 bases, J lost 6 bases, and 20 bases lay in between. Germline CDR1 reads SNHLY; CDR2 reads FYNNEI. CDR3 nucleotides: TGTGCCAGCAGTGAAGCGGCGGGACCCCGAGGACGGGATGGCTACACCTTC. This encodes CASSEAAGPRGRDGYTF.

On this clone itself: A read error may produce the germline difference seen at one junction end. J is TRBJ1-1 and V is TRBV28, with D perhaps matching TRBD1 (6 bases). The CDR3 length is 14 residues. From germline, CDR1 is MDHEN and CDR2 SYDVKM. CDR3 sequence reads: CASNRQDVNAEAFF. The CDR3 DNA follows: TGTGCCAGCAACCGACAGGACGTGAACGCTGAAGCTTTCTTT.

The chain employs TRBV7-2 and TRBJ1-2; D call uncertain. The CDR3 covers 14 residues. V was clipped by 5 bases and J by 2 bases, with 12 bases between them. Germline CDR1 and CDR2: SGHTA and FQGNSA. The CDR3: CASSHPTGNYGYTF. The CDR3 nucleotides read TGTGCCAGCAGCCACCCGACGGGGAACTATGGCTACACCTTC.

This chain connects TRBV5-1 to TRBJ1-1; possible D gene TRBD1, 6 bases. The CDR3 has 16 residues. The germline CDR1 and CDR2 sequences are SGHRS and YFSETQ. Trimming left V 4 bases short and J 0 bases short, with 16 bases between. The chain's CDR3 is CASSLDRIEMNTEAFF. CDR3 bases: TGCGCCAGCAGCCTCGACAGGATCGAAATGAACACTGAAGCTTTCTTT.

V and J are TRBV4-3 and TRBJ1-5; D remains unclear. CDR3 length: 17 residues. V shed 1 base and J shed 0 bases, with 13 bases lying between them. Germline CDR1 is LGHNA and CDR2 is YSLEER. This chain's CDR3 is CASSQGRAANSNQPQHF. DNA of the CDR3: TGCGCCAGCAGCCAAGGGAGGGCGGCTAATAGCAATCAGCCCCAGCATTTT.

This clone occurred once. The gene calls are TRBV27 and TRBJ1-1; TRBD1 matches 7 bases. Germline V lookup: CDR1 MNHEY, CDR2 SMNVEV (reference sequence). The junction had 7 bases not matched to a gene; V was cut back by 6 bases and J by 0 bases. The CDR3 length is 15 residues. The CDR3 bases are TGTGCCAGCAGACTAAGACAGGGCATGAACACTGAAGCTTTCTTT. The encoded protein is CASRLRQGMNTEAFF.

The rearrangement uses TRBV30 and TRBJ2-1, with a weak D call TRBD1 (5 bases). Germline V gene lookup returns CDR1 GTSNPN and CDR2 SVGIG (reference sequence). The CDR3 contains 16 residues. The V gene lost 3 bases and the J gene lost 0 bases, with 15 bases spanning the gap. The CDR3 sequence is CAWRARQFSSYNEQFF. CDR3 in DNA: TGTGCCTGGAGGGCTAGACAGTTTAGCTCCTACAATGAGCAGTTCTTC.

CDR3 protein: CASSQGTNYEQYF. The CDR3 DNA sequence: TGTGCCAGCAGCCAAGGGACAAACTACGAGCAGTACTTC. The chain is built from TRBV3-1 (or the pseudogene TRBV3-2) and TRBJ2-7; a possible D gene is TRBD1 (5 bases). V lost 1 base, J lost 3 bases, and 7 bases lay in between. The germline gives CDR1 LGHDT, CDR2 YNNKEL (reference sequence). CDR3 length: 13 residues.

The V call is TRBV7-9, the J call TRBJ2-6, with 8 bases lining up with TRBD1. The trim removed 3 bases at V and 0 bases at J, leaving 7 bases unmatched. Germline V gene data show CDR1 as SEHNR and CDR2 as FQNEAQ (reference sequence). The CDR3 is made up of 18 amino acids. The CDR3 loop is CASSFLTGESSGANVLTF. The CDR3 DNA is TGTGCCAGCAGCTTCCTGACAGGGGAGTCCTCTGGGGCCAACGTCCTGACTTTC.

The chain links TRBV29-1 to TRBJ2-7; 10 bases match TRBD1. Trimming removed 5 bases from V and 4 bases from J; junction bases left unmatched: 8. The CDR3 contains 14 residues. Germline CDR1 is SQVTM and CDR2 is ANQGSEA. In nucleotides, the CDR3 is TGCAGCGTTCGCCGGGGGACAGGGGTTTACGAGCAGTACTTC. It translates to CSVRRGTGVYEQYF.

The CDR3 is CASSLNRAGNQPQHF. The CDR3 nucleotides are TGTGCCAGCAGTTTAAACAGGGCGGGCAATCAGCCCCAGCATTTT. The chain uses TRBV27 and TRBJ1-5; D might be TRBD1 (6 bases). V lost 2 bases, J lost 2 bases, and 10 bases lay in between. Per the germline V gene, CDR1 is MNHEY and CDR2 is SMNVEV (reference sequence). The length of the CDR3 is 15 residues.

V is TRBV5-1 and J is TRBJ2-1; 7 bases match TRBD2. The length of the CDR3 is 18 residues. V shed 0 bases and J 0 bases; nucleotides not matched to a gene: 9. Germline CDR1 is SGHRS and CDR2 is YFSETQ. The CDR3 DNA sequence: TGCGCCAGCAGCTTGGCAGCTAGCGGCTCCACCTCCTACAATGAGCAGTTCTTC. Amino acid sequence: CASSLAASGSTSYNEQFF.

This clone was seen once. The chain combines TRBV4-3 with TRBJ1-2; 9 nucleotides line up with TRBD1. The V gene's germline CDR1 is LGHNA and CDR2 YSLEER. There are 14 residues in the CDR3. V gave up 1 base and J gave up 7 bases; unmatched junction bases: 4. The CDR3 spells CASSQVVTGGGYTF. In DNA form, the CDR3 reads TGCGCCAGCAGCCAAGTTGTGACAGGGGGTGGCTACACCTTC.

The CDR3 region has the DNA TGTGCCAGCAGCTTAGTCGGGACTAGCCAGATGAGCTACGAGCAGTACTTC. Residues: CASSLVGTSQMSYEQYF. The chain recombines TRBV7-2 with TRBJ2-7; TRBD2 aligns across 9 bases. This CDR3 region has 17 residues. Germline lookup yields CDR1 SGHTA and CDR2 FQGNSA. V dropped 1 base and J dropped 3; count of bases not matched to a gene: 10. Full variable domain (remainder filled in from reference TRBV7-2 and TRBJ2-7): GAGVSQSPSNKVTEKGKDVELRCDPISGHTALYWYRQSLGQGLEFLIYFQGNSAPDKSGLPSDRFSAERTGGSVSTLTIQRTQQEDSAVYLCASSLVGTSQMSYEQYFGPGTRLTVT.

A remark on this clone: Without the conserved terminal phenylalanine or tryptophan, this CDR3 likely stems from a read error. The DNA is left out, because the CDR3 cannot be placed on it with certainty; the CDR3 is given as TCRdb lists it. The chain carries TRBV7-2 and TRBJ2-3; the D call TRBD1 from the table was never checked on the DNA. Counting both end residues, the CDR3 totals 9 amino acids. Germline V gene sequence: CDR1 SGHTA, CDR2 FQGNSA. The CDR3 is CASRVYRVG.

V and J are TRBV2 and TRBJ1-2; 7 bases line up with TRBD1. CDR3 length: 14 amino acids. CDR1 is SNHLY and CDR2 is FYNNEI in the germline V gene. With 2 bases clipped from V and 4 bases from J, the junction kept 4 bases outside the gene matches. The CDR3 DNA follows: TGTGCCAGCAGTGAAAGACAGGGTACCTATGGCTACACCTTC. Its protein product is CASSERQGTYGYTF.

This clone was seen more than once but under ten times. The V call is TRBV3-1 (or the pseudogene TRBV3-2), the J call TRBJ2-7, with 9 bases identical to TRBD2. The length of the CDR3 is 15 residues. Germline V CDR1 and CDR2: LGHDT, YNNKEL (reference sequence). V shed 1 base and J 3 bases; nucleotides not matched to a gene: 4. The CDR3 here is CASSQGLAGYYEQYF. The CDR3 bases are TGTGCCAGCAGCCAAGGGCTAGCGGGATACTACGAGCAGTACTTC.

This chain links TRBV7-2 with TRBJ2-7, with 7 nucleotides matching TRBD1. The CDR3 contains 14 residues. CDR1 and CDR2 from the germline V gene are SGHTA and FQGNSA. The ends lost 3 bases at V and 6 bases at J; junction bases unmatched: 8. CDR3 nucleotides: TGTGCCAGCAGCTTCGACAGGGTGTTTGGCGAGCAGTACTTC. Its translation is CASSFDRVFGEQYF. Based on the CDR3 plus reference TRBV7-2 and TRBJ2-7, the full variable domain is GAGVSQSPSNKVTEKGKDVELRCDPISGHTALYWYRQSLGQGLEFLIYFQGNSAPDKSGLPSDRFSAERTGGSVSTLTIQRTQQEDSAVYLCASSFDRVFGEQYFGPGTRLTVT.

V usage is TRBV2 and J usage is TRBJ2-6, with TRBD1 as a possible D gene (6 bases). Germline CDR1 SNHLY, CDR2 FYNNEI. Between the trimmed V and J ends, which lost 2 bases and 0 bases, there was a span of 11 bases. CDR3 length: 17 amino acids. CDR3 sequence reads: CASSESGVFSGANVLTF. The CDR3 DNA reads as TGTGCCAGCAGTGAATCAGGGGTCTTCTCTGGGGCCAACGTCCTGACTTTC.

The CDR3: CASTQMGTSSDEQFF. Here the CDR3 DNA reads TGTGCCAGCACCCAAATGGGGACTAGCTCGGATGAGCAGTTCTTC. The rearrangement joins TRBV7-8 to TRBJ2-1; 9 bases fit TRBD2. This CDR3 is 15 amino acids long. After removal of 7 bases from V and 8 bases from J, the junction contained 12 bases not matched to a gene. Looked up from germline, CDR1 is SGHVS and CDR2 is FQNEAQ. The variable domain in full, with the rest retrieved from reference TRBV7-8 and TRBJ2-1, is GAGVSQSPRYKVAKRGQDVALRCDPISGHVSLFWYQQALGQGPEFLTYFQNEAQLDKSGLPSDRFFAERPEGSVSTLKIQRTQQEDSAVYLCASTQMGTSSDEQFFGPGTRLTVL.

The rearrangement joins TRBV5-6 to TRBJ1-5, with unresolved D. V shed 0 bases and J shed 1 base, with 14 bases lying between them. The CDR3 covers 17 residues. The germline V gene encodes CDR1 SGHDT and CDR2 YYEEEE. The CDR3 loop is CASSLAHTLGSNQPQHF. CDR3 sequence (DNA): TGTGCCAGCAGCTTGGCTCATACACTGGGCAGCAATCAGCCCCAGCATTTT.

V and J are TRBV11-2 and TRBJ2-6; D not resolved. Deletions cut 1 base from V and 0 bases from J, with 7 bases between. The CDR3 length is 16 residues. Germline-derived CDR1 and CDR2 are SGHAT and FQNNGV. The CDR3 spells CASSLGSFSGANVLTF. In nucleotides, the CDR3 is TGTGCCAGCAGCTTAGGAAGCTTCTCTGGGGCCAACGTCCTGACTTTC. Together with reference TRBV11-2 and TRBJ2-6, the CDR3 gives the full variable domain: EAGVAQSPRYKIIEKRQSVAFWCNPISGHATLYWYQQILGQGPKLLIQFQNNGVVDDSQLPKDRFSAERLKGVDSTLKIQPAKLEDSAVYLCASSLGSFSGANVLTFGAGSRLTVL.